This T cell receptor beta chain was sequenced for a study of identical twins. CDR1 and CDR2 from the germline V gene are MNHEY and SVGAGI. The CDR3 consists of 16 residues. The J segment lost 12 bases and the V segment lost 0 bases, leaving 14 bases of the junction unmatched. TCRdb ran MiXCR on the 5' RACE reads and lists one entry per CDR3 protein. The data contain about 470,000 distinct CDR3 sequences, around 24% of them singletons. These same data were also listed under a study on T cells expressing NK-cell markers.

This TCR derives from a woman between 18 and 30 years old in good health. Sequenced sample: CD4+ T cells sorted from blood. This chain joins TRBV6-5 and TRBJ2-7, with 10 bases fitting TRBD2. The CDR3 reads CASSYSGELAGSRRYF. The CDR3 nucleotides read TGTGCCAGCAGTTACTCTGGGGAACTAGCGGGATCCCGTCGGTACTTC.